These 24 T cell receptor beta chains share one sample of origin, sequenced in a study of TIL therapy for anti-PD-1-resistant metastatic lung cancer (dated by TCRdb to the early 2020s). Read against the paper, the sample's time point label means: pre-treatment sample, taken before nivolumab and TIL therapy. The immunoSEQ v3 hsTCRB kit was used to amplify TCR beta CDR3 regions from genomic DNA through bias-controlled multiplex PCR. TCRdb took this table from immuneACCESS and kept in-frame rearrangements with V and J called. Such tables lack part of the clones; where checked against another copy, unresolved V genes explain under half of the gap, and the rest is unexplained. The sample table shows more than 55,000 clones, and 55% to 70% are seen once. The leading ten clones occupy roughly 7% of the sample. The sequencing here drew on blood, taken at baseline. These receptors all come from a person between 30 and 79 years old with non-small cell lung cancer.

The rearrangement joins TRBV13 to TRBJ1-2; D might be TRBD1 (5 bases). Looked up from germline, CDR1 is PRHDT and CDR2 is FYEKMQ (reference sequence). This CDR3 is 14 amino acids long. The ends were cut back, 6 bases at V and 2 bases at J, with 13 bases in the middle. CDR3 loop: CASSSLGGNYGYTF. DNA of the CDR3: TGTGCCAGCAGTTCCTTGGGGGGAAACTATGGCTACACCTTC.

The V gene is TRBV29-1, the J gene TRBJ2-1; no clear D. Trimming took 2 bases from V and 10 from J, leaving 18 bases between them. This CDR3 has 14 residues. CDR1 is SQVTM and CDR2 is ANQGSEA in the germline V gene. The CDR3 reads CSVEIQVAQSEQFF. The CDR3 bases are TGCAGCGTTGAAATCCAGGTTGCACAATCGGAGCAGTTCTTC.

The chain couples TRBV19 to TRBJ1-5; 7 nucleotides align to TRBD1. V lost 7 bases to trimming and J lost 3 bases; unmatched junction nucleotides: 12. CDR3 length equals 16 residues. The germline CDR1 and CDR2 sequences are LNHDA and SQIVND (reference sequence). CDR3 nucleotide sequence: TGTGCCAGTACCTCAGGGGGACGTTTGACCAATCAGCCCCAGCATTTT. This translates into CASTSGGRLTNQPQHF. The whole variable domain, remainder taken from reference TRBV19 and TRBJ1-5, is DGGITQSPKYLFRKEGQNVTLSCEQNLNHDAMYWYRQDPGQGLRLIYYSQIVNDFQKGDIAEGYSVSREKKESFPLTVTSAQKNPTAFYLCASTSGGRLTNQPQHFGDGTRLSIL.

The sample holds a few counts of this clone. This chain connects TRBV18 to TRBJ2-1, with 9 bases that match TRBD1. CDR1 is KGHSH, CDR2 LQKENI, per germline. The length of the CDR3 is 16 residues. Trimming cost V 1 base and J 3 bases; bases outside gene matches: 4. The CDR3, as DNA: TGTGCCAGCTCACCACAGGGGACAGGGTTCTACAATGAGCAGTTCTTC. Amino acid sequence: CASSPQGTGFYNEQFF.

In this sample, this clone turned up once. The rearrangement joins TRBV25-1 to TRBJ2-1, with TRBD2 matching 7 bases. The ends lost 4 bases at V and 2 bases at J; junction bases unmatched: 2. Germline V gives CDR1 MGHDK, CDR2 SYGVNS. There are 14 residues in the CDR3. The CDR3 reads CASSAAGAYNEQFF. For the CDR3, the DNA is TGTGCCAGCAGTGCGGCGGGGGCCTACAATGAGCAGTTCTTC.

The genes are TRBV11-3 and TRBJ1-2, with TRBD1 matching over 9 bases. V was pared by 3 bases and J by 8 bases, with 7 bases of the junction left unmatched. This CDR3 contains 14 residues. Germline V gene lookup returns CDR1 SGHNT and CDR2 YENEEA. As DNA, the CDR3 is TGTGCCAGCAGCTTTGGGGGACAGGGTGACGGCTACACCTTC. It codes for CASSFGGQGDGYTF.

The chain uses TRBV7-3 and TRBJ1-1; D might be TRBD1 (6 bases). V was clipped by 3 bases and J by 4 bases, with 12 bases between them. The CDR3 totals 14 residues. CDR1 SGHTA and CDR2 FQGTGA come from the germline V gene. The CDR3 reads CASSLGGQVTEAFF. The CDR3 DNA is TGTGCCAGCAGCTTGGGGGGGCAGGTCACTGAAGCTTTCTTT.

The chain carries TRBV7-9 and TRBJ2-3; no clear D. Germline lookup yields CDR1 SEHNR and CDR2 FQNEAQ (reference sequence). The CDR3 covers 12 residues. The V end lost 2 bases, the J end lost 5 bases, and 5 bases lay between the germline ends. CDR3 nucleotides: TGTGCCAGCAGCTTAAGGATAGATACGCAGTATTTT. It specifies CASSLRIDTQYF. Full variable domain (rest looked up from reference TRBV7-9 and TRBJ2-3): DTGVSQNPRHKITKRGQNVTFRCDPISEHNRLYWYRQTLGQGPEFLTYFQNEAQLEKSRLLSDRFSAERPKGSFSTLEIQRTEQGDSAMYLCASSLRIDTQYFGPGTRLTVL.

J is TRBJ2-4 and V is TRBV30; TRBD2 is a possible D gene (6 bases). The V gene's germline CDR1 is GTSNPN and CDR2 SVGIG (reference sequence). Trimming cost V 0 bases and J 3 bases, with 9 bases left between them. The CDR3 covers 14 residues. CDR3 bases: TGTGCCTGGAGTGTACAAGCGGGCAAAAACATTCAGTACTTC. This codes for CAWSVQAGKNIQYF.

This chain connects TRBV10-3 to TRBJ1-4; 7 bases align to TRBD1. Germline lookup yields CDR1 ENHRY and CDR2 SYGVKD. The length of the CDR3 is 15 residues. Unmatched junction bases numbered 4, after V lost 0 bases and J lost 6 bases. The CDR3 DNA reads TGTGCCATCAGTGAGTCGAAAGGGGGCGATGAAAAACTGTTTTTT. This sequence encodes CAISESKGGDEKLFF.

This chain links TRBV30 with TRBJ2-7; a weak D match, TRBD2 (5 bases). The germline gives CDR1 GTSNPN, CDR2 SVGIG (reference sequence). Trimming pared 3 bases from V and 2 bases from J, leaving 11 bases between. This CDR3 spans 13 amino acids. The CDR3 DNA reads TGTGCCTGGAGAAAAGGAGCGGCCTACGAGCAGTACTTC. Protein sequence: CAWRKGAAYEQYF.

The CDR3 nucleotides are TGTGCCACCAAAAGCCGGGCCTACGAGCAGTACTTC. It yields the protein CATKSRAYEQYF. The J gene is TRBJ2-7, the V gene TRBV2; the D is unclear. The CDR3 consists of 12 residues. V was pared by 10 bases and J by 2 bases, with 12 bases between. Germline assignment: CDR1 SNHLY and CDR2 FYNNEI.

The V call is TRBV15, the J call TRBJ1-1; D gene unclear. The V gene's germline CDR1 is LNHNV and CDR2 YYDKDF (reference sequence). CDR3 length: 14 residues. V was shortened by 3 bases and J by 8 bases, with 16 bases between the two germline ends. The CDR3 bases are TGTGCCACCAGCAGTAACGTGGCGGCTATCGAAGCTTTCTTT. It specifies CATSSNVAAIEAFF.

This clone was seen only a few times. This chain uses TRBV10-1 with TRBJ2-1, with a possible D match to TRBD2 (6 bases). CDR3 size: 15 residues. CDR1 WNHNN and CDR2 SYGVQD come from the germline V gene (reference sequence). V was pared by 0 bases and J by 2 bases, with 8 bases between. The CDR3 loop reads CASSESGGTYNEQFF. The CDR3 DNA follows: TGCGCCAGCAGTGAGTCGGGCGGGACCTACAATGAGCAGTTCTTC.

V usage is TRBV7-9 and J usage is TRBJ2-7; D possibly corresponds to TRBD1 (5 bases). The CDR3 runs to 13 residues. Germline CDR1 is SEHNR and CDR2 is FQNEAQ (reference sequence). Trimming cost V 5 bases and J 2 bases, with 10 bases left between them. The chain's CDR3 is CASSRDSTYEQYF. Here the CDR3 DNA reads TGTGCCAGCAGCAGAGACAGTACCTACGAGCAGTACTTC.

The CDR3 here is CASSEPRRGYEQFF. The CDR3 nucleotides read TGTGCCAGCAGTGAACCCCGGAGGGGGTATGAGCAGTTCTTC. The chain carries TRBV2 and TRBJ2-1; D may correspond to TRBD1 or TRBD2 (6 bases each). There are 14 residues in the CDR3. The V gene's germline CDR1 is SNHLY and CDR2 FYNNEI. Trimming stripped 2 bases from V and 8 bases from J, with 13 bases between.

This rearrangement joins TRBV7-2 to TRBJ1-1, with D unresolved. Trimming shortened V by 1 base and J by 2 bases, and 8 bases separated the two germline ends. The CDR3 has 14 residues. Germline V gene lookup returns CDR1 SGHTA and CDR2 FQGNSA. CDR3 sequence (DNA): TGTGCCAGCAGCTTAGGTCAGGCTAACACTGAAGCTTTCTTT. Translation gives CASSLGQANTEAFF.

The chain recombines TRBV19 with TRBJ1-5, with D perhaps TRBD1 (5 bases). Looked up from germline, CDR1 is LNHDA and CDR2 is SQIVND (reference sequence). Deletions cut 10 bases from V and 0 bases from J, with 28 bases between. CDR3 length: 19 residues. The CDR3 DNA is TGTGCCACCAAGGAAGGGCCCCAGGGACGAGGGTATAGCAATCAGCCCCAGCATTTT. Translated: CATKEGPQGRGYSNQPQHF.

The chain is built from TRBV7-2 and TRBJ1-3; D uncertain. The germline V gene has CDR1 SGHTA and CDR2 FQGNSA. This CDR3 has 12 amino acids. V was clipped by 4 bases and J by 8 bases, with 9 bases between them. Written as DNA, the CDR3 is TGTGCCAGCAGCTCGTACGCGGACACCATATATTTT. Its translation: CASSSYADTIYF. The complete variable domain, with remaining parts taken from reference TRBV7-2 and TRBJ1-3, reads GAGVSQSPSNKVTEKGKDVELRCDPISGHTALYWYRQSLGQGLEFLIYFQGNSAPDKSGLPSDRFSAERTGGSVSTLTIQRTQQEDSAVYLCASSSYADTIYFGEGSWLTVV.

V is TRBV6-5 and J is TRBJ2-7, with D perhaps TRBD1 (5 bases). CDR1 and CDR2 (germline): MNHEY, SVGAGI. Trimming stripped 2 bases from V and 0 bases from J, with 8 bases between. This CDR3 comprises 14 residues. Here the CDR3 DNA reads TGTGCCAGCAGTTACAGACAGTACTCCTACGAGCAGTACTTC. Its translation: CASSYRQYSYEQYF.

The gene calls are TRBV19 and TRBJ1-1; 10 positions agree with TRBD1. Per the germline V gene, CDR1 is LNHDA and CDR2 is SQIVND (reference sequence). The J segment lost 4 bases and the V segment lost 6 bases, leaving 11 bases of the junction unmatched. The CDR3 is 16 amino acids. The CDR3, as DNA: TGTGCCAGTAGCCTACGGGGGACAGGGGTGGGCACTGAAGCTTTCTTT. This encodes CASSLRGTGVGTEAFF.

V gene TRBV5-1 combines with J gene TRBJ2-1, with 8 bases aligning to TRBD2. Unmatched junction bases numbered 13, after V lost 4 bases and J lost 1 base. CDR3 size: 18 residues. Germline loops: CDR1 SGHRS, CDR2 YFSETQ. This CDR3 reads CASSQITSSGGSYNEQFF. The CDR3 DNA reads TGCGCCAGCAGCCAAATTACTAGCTCGGGGGGGTCCTACAATGAGCAGTTCTTC.

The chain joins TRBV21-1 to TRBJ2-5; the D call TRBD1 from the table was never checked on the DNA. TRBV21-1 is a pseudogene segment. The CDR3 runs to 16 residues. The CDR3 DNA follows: TGTGCCAGCAAGCAGGACCGGACAGGGCCTCGCGAGACCCAGTACTTC. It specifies CASKQDRTGPRETQYF.

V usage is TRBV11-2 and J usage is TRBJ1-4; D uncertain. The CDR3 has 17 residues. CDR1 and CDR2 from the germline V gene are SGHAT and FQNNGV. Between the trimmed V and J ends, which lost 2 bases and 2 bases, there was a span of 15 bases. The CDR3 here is CASSLFPGEITNEKLFF. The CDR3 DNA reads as TGTGCCAGCAGCTTATTTCCCGGGGAAATTACTAATGAAAAACTGTTTTTT.